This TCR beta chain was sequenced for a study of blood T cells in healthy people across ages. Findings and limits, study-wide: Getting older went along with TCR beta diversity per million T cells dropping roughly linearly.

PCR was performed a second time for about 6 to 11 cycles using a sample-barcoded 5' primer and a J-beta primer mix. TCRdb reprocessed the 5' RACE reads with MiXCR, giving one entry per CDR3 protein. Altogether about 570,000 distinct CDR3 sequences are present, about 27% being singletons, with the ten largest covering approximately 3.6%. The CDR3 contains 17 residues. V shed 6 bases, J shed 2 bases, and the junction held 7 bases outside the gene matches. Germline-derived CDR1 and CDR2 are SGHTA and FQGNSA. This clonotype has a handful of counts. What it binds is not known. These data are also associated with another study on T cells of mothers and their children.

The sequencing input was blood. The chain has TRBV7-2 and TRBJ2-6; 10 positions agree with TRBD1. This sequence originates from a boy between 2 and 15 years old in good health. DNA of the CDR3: TGTGCCAGCAGATTGACAGGGGGCAGCGCTGGGGCCAACGTCCTGACTTTC. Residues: CASRLTGGSAGANVLTF.